This section outlines one TCR beta chain sequence together with its context. The antigen is undetermined. This CDR3 spans 18 amino acids. These data belong to a study of T cell responses to AZD1222 COVID-19 vaccine. Points from the study as a whole: Following two doses of AZD1222, Spike-specific TCR breadth and depth rose. The donors showed a predominance of white British ancestry and of females, with possible underestimation of clonal diversity. Unmutated variant regions are reportedly the target of nearly half of TCRs that are spike-specific.

Assay: immunoSEQ multiplex PCR; the TCRdb copy retains only in-frame clones and omits some. Altogether 95,000 to 150,000 clones are present, roughly 91% being singletons, with the ten largest covering less than 4.5%. This chain links TRBV12-2 with TRBJ2-7; the D call in the table, TRBD1, was not verified against the DNA. TRBV12-2 is tagged as a pseudogene. This clonotype originated in an adult in good health. The source material was peripheral blood, sampled on day 0 of AZD1222 vaccination. In DNA, the CDR3 is TGTGCAAGTCGCTTAGCGAAGTGGGGCAGGGGCCCATCCTACGAGCAGTACTTC. Encoded protein: CASRLAKWGRGPSYEQYF.